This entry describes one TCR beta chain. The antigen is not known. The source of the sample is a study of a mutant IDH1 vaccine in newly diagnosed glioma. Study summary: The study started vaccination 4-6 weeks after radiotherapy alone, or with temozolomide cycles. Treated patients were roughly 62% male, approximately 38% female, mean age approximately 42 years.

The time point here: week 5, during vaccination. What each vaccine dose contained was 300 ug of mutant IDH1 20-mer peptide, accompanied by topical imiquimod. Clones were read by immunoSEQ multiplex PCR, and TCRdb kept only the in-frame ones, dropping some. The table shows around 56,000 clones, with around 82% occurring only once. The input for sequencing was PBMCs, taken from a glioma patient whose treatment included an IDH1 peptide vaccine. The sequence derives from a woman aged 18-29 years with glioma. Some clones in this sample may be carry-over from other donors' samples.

CDR3 amino acids: CASSLTGDGYTF. The CDR3 coding sequence is TGTGCCAGCAGCCTGACAGGGGATGGCTACACCTTC. The rearrangement uses TRBV7-9 and TRBJ1-2, with 8 bases lining up with TRBD1. Germline V gene lookup returns CDR1 SEHNR and CDR2 FQNEAQ (reference sequence). V gave up 5 bases and J gave up 6 bases; unmatched junction bases: 2. There are 12 residues in the CDR3.